The 2 T cell receptor beta chains reported below all come from one sample, sequenced in a study of CD4+ T cells in melanoma. Only in-frame clones appear in the TCRdb table, and some are missing; sequencing was by immunoSEQ multiplex PCR. In the table there are 20,000 or so clones, roughly 80% of which are singletons. The sample taken for sequencing was cells from a culture (not recorded whether cultured in vitro). Source of these receptors: a human donor with melanoma.

The rearrangement joins TRBV6-5 to TRBJ2-5; a possible D gene is TRBD1 (5 bases). CDR1 and CDR2 (germline): MNHEY, SVGAGI. The V end lost 8 bases, the J end lost 5 bases, and 12 bases lay between the germline ends. This CDR3 contains 12 residues. DNA of the CDR3: TGTGCCAGCTACGGTCAGGGCGAGACCCAGTACTTC. This gives the protein CASYGQGETQYF.

The genes are TRBV29-1 and TRBJ2-3; possibly TRBD2 for D (7 bases). The CDR3 consists of 16 residues. From germline, CDR1 is SQVTM and CDR2 ANQGSEA. V lost 5 bases and J lost 3, with 21 bases in between. In nucleotides, the CDR3 is TGCAGCGTTTTTTTCTGGGGGGGCGGGGTGACAGATACGCAGTATTTT. Protein product: CSVFFWGGGVTDTQYF.